The rows below give T cell receptor beta chains drawn from one sample of a study of early T cells in non-severe SARS-CoV-2 infection. In TCRdb, the 5' RACE reads were re-called with MiXCR into one record per CDR3 protein. The data show 70,000 or so distinct CDR3 sequences, 12% seen once. Sequencing was carried out using whole blood. Source of these receptors: an adult who was a healthcare worker with PCR-confirmed SARS-CoV-2 infection or an uninfected control (not recorded which). Both conserved end residues are part of each CDR3. A D gene is named only where the DNA matches it firmly. Clone size is stated in some rows and not others, as once, few, many or a class when expanded.

D gene: .
J gene: TRBJ2-2
clone size: few
V gene: TRBV25-1
CDR3 DNA: TGTGCCAGCAGTGAATGGGCGGTATCGAACACCGGGGAGCTGTTTTTT
CDR3 protein: CASSEWAVSNTGELFF

D gene: .
J gene: TRBJ2-7
clone size: .
V gene: TRBV28
CDR3 DNA: TGTGCCAGCAGTTTATTGACAGGTCATGCGTACTTC
CDR3 protein: CASSLLTGHAYF

D gene: .
J gene: TRBJ2-5
clone size: many
V gene: TRBV20-1
CDR3 DNA: TGCAGTGCCGACGTGGGAGAGACCCAGTACTTC
CDR3 protein: CSADVGETQYF

D gene: .
J gene: TRBJ1-2
clone size: few
V gene: TRBV6-5
CDR3 DNA: TGTGCCAGCAGCCGGGGGGGAGGGGACAATGGCTACACCTTC
CDR3 protein: CASSRGGGDNGYTF

D gene: TRBD2
J gene: TRBJ2-1
clone size: .
V gene: TRBV6-5
CDR3 DNA: TGTGCCAGCAGTTACCCTGGGACTAGCGGGGGCAATGAGCAGTTCTTC
CDR3 protein: CASSYPGTSGGNEQFF

D gene: TRBD2
J gene: TRBJ2-7
clone size: .
V gene: TRBV11-2
CDR3 DNA: TGTGCCAGCTGGGGAGGGGAAAGCTACGAGCAGTACTTC
CDR3 protein: CASWGGESYEQYF

D gene: .
J gene: TRBJ2-1
clone size: few
V gene: TRBV12-3/TRBV12-4
CDR3 DNA: TGTGCCAGCAGTTTCCGAGTTCTGCACAATGAGCAGTTCTTC
CDR3 protein: CASSFRVLHNEQFF

D gene: .
J gene: TRBJ2-6
clone size: many
V gene: TRBV5-1
CDR3 DNA: TGCGCCAGCAGCAAGACGTCTGGGGCCAACGTCCTGACTTTC
CDR3 protein: CASSKTSGANVLTF

D gene: .
J gene: TRBJ2-3
clone size: few
V gene: TRBV7-9
CDR3 DNA: TGTGCCGGCCCAGATACGCAGTATTTT
CDR3 protein: CAGPDTQYF

D gene: .
J gene: TRBJ1-6
clone size: .
V gene: TRBV11-1
CDR3 DNA: TGTGCCGGACATTTAGGGGGGACTGCACCGCGTTCACCCCTCCACTTT
CDR3 protein: CAGHLGGTAPRSPLHF

D gene: .
J gene: TRBJ2-7
clone size: .
V gene: TRBV11-2
CDR3 DNA: TGTGCCAGCAGTTTTGGGCAGGGGCCCGCCTACGAGCAGTACTTC
CDR3 protein: CASSFGQGPAYEQYF

D gene: TRBD1
J gene: TRBJ2-3
clone size: many
V gene: TRBV7-9
CDR3 DNA: TGTGCCAGCAGCTTCGGGACAGGGGGCCTAGATACGCAGTATTTT
CDR3 protein: CASSFGTGGLDTQYF

D gene: .
J gene: TRBJ2-1
clone size: many
V gene: TRBV20-1
CDR3 DNA: TGCAGTGCTAGTGGGGGGCCCCACAATGAGCAGTTCTTC
CDR3 protein: CSASGGPHNEQFF

D gene: .
J gene: TRBJ2-3
clone size: .
V gene: TRBV11-1
CDR3 DNA: TGTGCCAGCAGCTTACTGGGATCGCGCACAGATACGCAGTATTTT
CDR3 protein: CASSLLGSRTDTQYF

D gene: TRBD1
J gene: TRBJ2-4
clone size: .
V gene: TRBV10-3
CDR3 DNA: TGTGCCATCAGTAGGGACAGGGACCTTTCCAAAAACATTCAGTACTTC
CDR3 protein: CAISRDRDLSKNIQYF

D gene: TRBD1
J gene: TRBJ2-5
clone size: many
V gene: TRBV18
CDR3 DNA: TGTGCCAGCGCAGGACAGGAAAAGACCCAGTACTTC
CDR3 protein: CASAGQEKTQYF

D gene: .
J gene: TRBJ1-5
clone size: few
V gene: TRBV28
CDR3 DNA: TGTGCCAGCAGTTTGGGATTCGCGGATCAGCCCCAGCATTTT
CDR3 protein: CASSLGFADQPQHF

D gene: TRBD2
J gene: TRBJ2-1
clone size: .
V gene: TRBV6-2/TRBV6-3
CDR3 DNA: TGTGCCAGCAGCCCTAGCGGGAGCTCCTACAATGAGCAGTTCTTC
CDR3 protein: CASSPSGSSYNEQFF

D gene: .
J gene: TRBJ2-7
clone size: .
V gene: TRBV2
CDR3 DNA: TGTGCCAGCACCGACGGTTCCTACGAGCAGTACTTC
CDR3 protein: CASTDGSYEQYF

D gene: TRBD1
J gene: TRBJ2-1
clone size: few
V gene: TRBV20-1
CDR3 DNA: TGCAGTGCGGGGACAGGGAGCGGTGAGCAGTTCTTC
CDR3 protein: CSAGTGSGEQFF

D gene: .
J gene: TRBJ2-3
clone size: many
V gene: TRBV20-1
CDR3 DNA: TGCAGTGCTAGAATGACAGATACGCAGTATTTT
CDR3 protein: CSARMTDTQYF

D gene: .
J gene: TRBJ2-7
clone size: .
V gene: TRBV6-1
CDR3 DNA: TGTGCCAGCATTAGGGCGGGGACTCAGGGCTACGAGCAGTACTTC
CDR3 protein: CASIRAGTQGYEQYF

D gene: .
J gene: TRBJ2-7
clone size: few
V gene: TRBV4-1
CDR3 DNA: TGCGCCAGCAGCCAAGGGAGAGGGCCTGACGAGCAGTACTTC
CDR3 protein: CASSQGRGPDEQYF

D gene: TRBD1
J gene: TRBJ1-6
clone size: few
V gene: TRBV9
CDR3 DNA: TGTGCCAGCAGCGCCGGGACAGATAATTCACCCCTCCACTTT
CDR3 protein: CASSAGTDNSPLHF

D gene: .
J gene: TRBJ2-1
clone size: many
V gene: TRBV5-6
CDR3 DNA: TGTGCCAGCAGCTTGTTCCGAGACACGTCCTACAATGAGCAGTTCTTC
CDR3 protein: CASSLFRDTSYNEQFF

D gene: .
J gene: TRBJ1-5
clone size: many
V gene: TRBV30
CDR3 DNA: TGTGCCTGGAGACGGTCAGGGTATAGCAATCAGCCCCAGCATTTT
CDR3 protein: CAWRRSGYSNQPQHF

D gene: .
J gene: TRBJ2-1
clone size: .
V gene: TRBV3-1
CDR3 DNA: TGTGCCAGCAGCCTCAATGGTGGGGCGGAGCAGTTCTTC
CDR3 protein: CASSLNGGAEQFF

D gene: .
J gene: TRBJ2-7
clone size: many
V gene: TRBV6-2/TRBV6-3
CDR3 DNA: TGTGCCAGCAGTGAGGTTTCCCCCTTCGGAGAGCAGTACTTC
CDR3 protein: CASSEVSPFGEQYF

D gene: .
J gene: TRBJ2-3
clone size: few
V gene: TRBV7-2
CDR3 DNA: TGTGCCAGCAGCTTAGAGCCCAGGATCACAGATACGCAGTATTTT
CDR3 protein: CASSLEPRITDTQYF

D gene: .
J gene: TRBJ1-3
clone size: few
V gene: TRBV9
CDR3 DNA: TGTGCCAGCAGCGCAGAGAGCTCTGGAAACACCATATATTTT
CDR3 protein: CASSAESSGNTIYF